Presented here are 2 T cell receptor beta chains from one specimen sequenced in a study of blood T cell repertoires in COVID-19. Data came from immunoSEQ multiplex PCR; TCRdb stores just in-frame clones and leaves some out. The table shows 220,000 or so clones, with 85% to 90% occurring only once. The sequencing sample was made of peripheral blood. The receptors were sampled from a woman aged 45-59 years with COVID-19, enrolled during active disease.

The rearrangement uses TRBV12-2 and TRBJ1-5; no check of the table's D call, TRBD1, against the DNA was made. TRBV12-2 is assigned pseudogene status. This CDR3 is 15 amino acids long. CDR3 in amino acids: CASRFLRQFNQPQHF. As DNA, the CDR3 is TGTGCAAGTCGCTTCTTGCGACAGTTTAATCAGCCCCAGCATTTT.

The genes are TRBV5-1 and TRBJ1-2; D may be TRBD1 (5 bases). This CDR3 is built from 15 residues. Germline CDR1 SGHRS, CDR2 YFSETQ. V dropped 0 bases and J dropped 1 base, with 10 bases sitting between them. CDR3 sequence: CASSLEAGLNYGYTF. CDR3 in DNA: TGCGCCAGCAGCTTGGAGGCAGGGCTTAACTATGGCTACACCTTC.